Below, 20 T cell receptor beta chains from the same sample are listed, as sequenced in a study of CD8 T cells in Susac syndrome. RNA amounts of 0.5 to 1 ug underwent reverse transcription with random hexamers. In TCRdb, the immunoSEQ multiplex PCR reads were re-called with MiXCR into one record per CDR3 protein. The sample has 170,000 or so distinct CDR3 sequences; 94% are singletons. Source material: CD4+ T cells from PBMCs. The source is a human donor with Susac syndrome.

A single count supports this clonotype. The chain is built from TRBV24-1 and TRBJ2-2; TRBD2 matches 7 bases. The V segment lost 6 bases and the J segment 6 bases; nucleotides outside the gene matches: 6. Germline CDR1 is KGHDR and CDR2 is SFDVKD. This CDR3 contains 14 residues. This CDR3 reads CATSRASGAGELFF. The CDR3 DNA sequence: TGTGCCACCAGTCGGGCTAGCGGCGCCGGGGAGCTGTTTTTT.

The V gene is TRBV20-1, the J gene TRBJ2-7, with TRBD1 matching 8 bases. Germline values: CDR1 DFQATT, CDR2 SNEGSKA (reference sequence). This CDR3 comprises 17 residues. The junction had 16 bases not matched to a gene; V was cut back by 1 base and J by 5 bases. The CDR3: CSARGGATDRAYDEQYF. In DNA, the CDR3 is TGCAGTGCTAGAGGGGGGGCTACGGACAGGGCGTACGACGAGCAGTACTTC.

V gene TRBV4-3 combines with J gene TRBJ2-7, with unresolved D. CDR3 size: 13 residues. Trimming shortened V by 0 bases and J by 11 bases, and 14 bases separated the two germline ends. CDR1 is LGHNA and CDR2 is YSLEER in the germline V gene. The CDR3 is CASSQDGKAQEYF. The CDR3 nucleotides read TGCGCCAGCAGCCAAGACGGAAAGGCTCAGGAGTACTTC.

This sequence joins TRBV20-1 and TRBJ1-2, with D possibly matching TRBD1 (5 bases). Germline V lookup: CDR1 DFQATT, CDR2 SNEGSKA (reference sequence). V lost 3 bases and J 8 bases, leaving 10 bases between the germline ends. This CDR3 has 11 amino acids. CDR3 bases: TGCAGTGCTAGTCAGGGCCGGGGCTACACCTTC. Translated, it gives CSASQGRGYTF.

J is TRBJ1-6 and V is TRBV28; no reliable D call. The CDR3 totals 14 residues. Germline V CDR1 and CDR2: MDHEN, SYDVKM. V lost 1 base, J lost 7 bases, and 8 bases lay in between. CDR3 region: CASSLSTRNSPLHF. Written as DNA, the CDR3 is TGTGCCAGCAGTTTATCTACGAGGAATTCACCCCTCCACTTT. The entire variable domain, with the rest obtained from reference TRBV28 and TRBJ1-6, is as follows: DVKVTQSSRYLVKRTGEKVFLECVQDMDHENMFWYRQDPGLGLRLIYFSYDVKMKEKGDIPEGYSVSREKKERFSLILESASTNQTSMYLCASSLSTRNSPLHFGNGTRLTVT.

This clonotype has just one count. CDR3 amino acids: CASRLSGGAYNEQFF. The CDR3, as DNA: TGTGCCAGCAGATTAAGCGGGGGGGCCTACAATGAGCAGTTCTTC. The J gene is TRBJ2-1, the V gene TRBV11-2; 10 nucleotides agree with TRBD2. This CDR3 region has 15 residues. The germline CDR1 and CDR2 sequences are SGHAT and FQNNGV. J gave up 2 bases and V 6 bases, and 4 bases lay outside the gene matches.

This rearrangement joins TRBV6-1 to TRBJ2-7; the D gene is possibly TRBD2 (5 bases). The V gene's germline CDR1 is MNHNS and CDR2 SASEGT. The CDR3 has 13 amino acids. Trimming cost V 6 bases and J 7 bases, with 16 bases left between them. CDR3 sequence (DNA): TGTGCCAGCAGGTTCGGACTGGGTCAAGAGCAGTACTTC. It codes for CASRFGLGQEQYF.

The chain is built from TRBV2 and TRBJ1-1; D possibly corresponds to TRBD1 (5 bases). Between the trimmed V and J ends, which lost 2 bases and 3 bases, there was a span of 7 bases. The CDR3 loop spans 13 amino acids. The germline gives CDR1 SNHLY, CDR2 FYNNEI. CDR3 in amino acids: CASSEIRDTEAFF. In nucleotides, the CDR3 is TGTGCCAGCAGTGAAATCAGGGACACTGAAGCTTTCTTT. Filled out from reference TRBV2 and TRBJ1-1, the complete variable domain reads EPEVTQTPSHQVTQMGQEVILRCVPISNHLYFYWYRQILGQKVEFLVSFYNNEISEKSEIFDDQFSVERPDGSNFTLKIRSTKLEDSAMYFCASSEIRDTEAFFGQGTRLTVV.

This chain connects TRBV29-1 to TRBJ1-2, with TRBD1 matching 8 bases. The CDR3 consists of 14 residues. Germline CDR1 reads SQVTM; CDR2 reads ANQGSEA. V was clipped by 6 bases and J by 0 bases; unmatched bases: 6. The CDR3 DNA sequence: TGCAGCGTATCATTGGGACAGGCTAACTATGGCTACACCTTC. Its protein is CSVSLGQANYGYTF.

The chain uses TRBV6-2 or TRBV6-3 and TRBJ1-5; D unresolved. Trimming removed 2 bases at V and 6 bases at J, with 8 bases between. Germline assignment: CDR1 MNHEY and CDR2 SVGEGT. CDR3 length: 13 amino acids. As DNA, the CDR3 is TGTGCCAGCAGTTACGAGGGAGTTCAGCCCCAGCATTTT. This translates into CASSYEGVQPQHF.

This clonotype was seen a single time. The genes are TRBV19 and TRBJ1-5; 7 bases map to TRBD1. CDR1 is LNHDA, CDR2 SQIVND, per germline (reference sequence). V gave up 5 bases and J gave up 0 bases; unmatched junction bases: 4. There are 15 residues in the CDR3. DNA for the CDR3: TGTGCCAGTAGTTATACAGGGGATAGCAATCAGCCCCAGCATTTT. Its protein product is CASSYTGDSNQPQHF.

The chain employs TRBV5-4 and TRBJ1-2, with TRBD1 identical over 9 bases. Losses at the gene ends were 1 base for V and 6 bases for J; bases not matched to a gene: 7. There are 15 residues in the CDR3. The V gene's germline CDR1 is SGHNT and CDR2 YYREEE (reference sequence). The CDR3 is CASSLRQGVVDGYTF. CDR3 nucleotide sequence: TGTGCCAGCAGCTTGCGACAGGGGGTAGTGGATGGCTACACCTTC.

This clonotype was counted once. The chain uses TRBV20-1 and TRBJ1-1; D remains ambiguous. Per germline, CDR1 DFQATT and CDR2 SNEGSKA (reference sequence). This CDR3 has 14 residues. V was trimmed by 6 bases and J by 1 base, leaving 15 bases between them. CDR3: CSAQTRGGNTEAFF. The CDR3 nucleotides read TGCAGTGCCCAGACGCGAGGCGGGAACACTGAAGCTTTCTTT.

This clonotype was counted between two and nine times. The chain carries TRBV29-1 and TRBJ1-2; 7 bases fit TRBD1. Germline V gene data show CDR1 as SQVTM and CDR2 as ANQGSEA. With 6 bases clipped from V and 8 bases from J, the junction kept 12 bases outside the gene matches. The CDR3 is 13 amino acids. For the CDR3, the DNA is TGCAGCGTGAGAGGGGGCGCGTTTGGGGGCTACACCTTC. Encoded protein: CSVRGGAFGGYTF.

This chain joins TRBV5-4 and TRBJ2-5; D gene ambiguous. V was pared by 4 bases and J by 4 bases, with 17 bases between. The CDR3 contains 15 residues. Germline V lookup: CDR1 SGHNT, CDR2 YYREEE (reference sequence). Here the CDR3 DNA reads TGTGCCAGCAGCCCTACTGGCTCGGCTGCAGAGACCCAGTACTTC. Translating gives CASSPTGSAAETQYF.

This chain connects TRBV15 to TRBJ1-3; D is uncertain. V dropped 3 bases and J dropped 1 base, with 10 bases sitting between them. Germline V gives CDR1 LNHNV, CDR2 YYDKDF (reference sequence). This CDR3 comprises 15 residues. CDR3 protein: CATSRRAQSGNTIYF. CDR3 bases: TGTGCCACCAGCAGGAGGGCACAGTCTGGAAACACCATATATTTT. Full variable domain (rest looked up from reference TRBV15 and TRBJ1-3): DAMVIQNPRYQVTQFGKPVTLSCSQTLNHNVMYWYQQKSSQAPKLLFHYYDKDFNNEADTPDNFQSRRPNTSFCFLDIRSPGLGDTAMYLCATSRRAQSGNTIYFGEGSWLTVV.

The rearrangement uses TRBV28 and TRBJ1-5; 8 nucleotides line up with TRBD1. The CDR3 extends over 15 amino acids. Germline V gives CDR1 MDHEN, CDR2 SYDVKM. V trimming: 7 bases; J trimming: 5 bases; junction bases outside the gene matches: 10. The CDR3 DNA reads TGTGCCAGCATCGATCGAGACAGGGGTTATCAGCCCCAGCATTTT. Translation: CASIDRDRGYQPQHF.

The rearrangement uses TRBV20-1 and TRBJ2-3; 10 nucleotides line up with TRBD1. Per the germline V gene, CDR1 is DFQATT and CDR2 is SNEGSKA (reference sequence). This CDR3 is built from 14 residues. J lost 4 bases, V lost 3 bases, and 4 bases had no gene match. CDR3: CSASWDRGPDTQYF. DNA for the CDR3: TGCAGTGCTAGTTGGGACAGGGGCCCAGATACGCAGTATTTT.

The CDR3, as DNA: TGTGCCAGCAGCCCCGACTGGGCCATGGAGACCCAGTACTTC. It specifies CASSPDWAMETQYF. The V call is TRBV11-2, the J call TRBJ2-5; D call uncertain. The CDR3 consists of 14 residues. V was clipped by 5 bases and J by 5 bases, with 15 bases between them. Germline CDR1 SGHAT, CDR2 FQNNGV.

V is TRBV9 and J is TRBJ1-1; D gene uncertain. Trimming pared 4 bases from V and 10 bases from J, leaving 20 bases between. CDR1 and CDR2 from the germline V gene are SGDLS and YYNGEE. This CDR3 comprises 14 residues. The CDR3 protein is CASSPRTSPSRAFF. DNA for the CDR3: TGTGCCAGCAGCCCTAGAACGTCACCATCGAGAGCTTTCTTT.